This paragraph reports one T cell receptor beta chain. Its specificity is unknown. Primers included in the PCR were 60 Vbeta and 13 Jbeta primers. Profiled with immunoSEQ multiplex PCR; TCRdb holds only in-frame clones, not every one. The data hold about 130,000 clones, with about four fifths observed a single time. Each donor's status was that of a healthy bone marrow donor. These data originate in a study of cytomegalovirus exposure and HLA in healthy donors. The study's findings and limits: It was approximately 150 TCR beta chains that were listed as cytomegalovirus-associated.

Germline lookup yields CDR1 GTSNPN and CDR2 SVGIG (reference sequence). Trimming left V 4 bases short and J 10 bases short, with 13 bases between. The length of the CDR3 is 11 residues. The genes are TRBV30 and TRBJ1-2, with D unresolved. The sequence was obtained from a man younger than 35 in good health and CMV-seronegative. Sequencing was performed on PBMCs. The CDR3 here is CAWMRGDTYTF. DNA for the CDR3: TGTGCCTGGATGAGAGGAGATACCTACACCTTC. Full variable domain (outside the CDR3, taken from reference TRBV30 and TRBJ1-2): SQTIHQWPATLVQPVGSPLSLECTVEGTSNPNLYWYRQAAGRGLQLLFYSVGIGQISSEVPQNLSASRPQDRQFILSSKKLLLSDSGFYLCAWMRGDTYTFGSGTRLTVV.